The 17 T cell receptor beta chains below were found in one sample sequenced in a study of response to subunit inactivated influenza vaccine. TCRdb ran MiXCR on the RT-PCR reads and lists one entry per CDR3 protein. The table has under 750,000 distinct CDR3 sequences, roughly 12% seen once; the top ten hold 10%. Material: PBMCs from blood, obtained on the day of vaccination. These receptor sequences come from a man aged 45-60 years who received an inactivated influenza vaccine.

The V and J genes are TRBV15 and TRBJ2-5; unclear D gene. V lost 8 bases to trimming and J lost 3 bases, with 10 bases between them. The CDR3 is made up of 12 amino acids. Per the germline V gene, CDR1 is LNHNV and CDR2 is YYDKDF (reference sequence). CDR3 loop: CATESEKETQYF. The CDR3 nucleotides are TGTGCCACCGAGTCTGAGAAAGAGACCCAGTACTTC.

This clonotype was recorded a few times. The CDR3 reads CASSFAGPTYEQYF. CDR3 coding DNA: TGTGCCAGCAGTTTTGCTGGGCCCACCTACGAGCAGTACTTC. The rearrangement joins TRBV12-3 or TRBV12-4 to TRBJ2-7; D gene unclear. Trimming removed 3 bases at V and 2 bases at J, with 11 bases between. The length of the CDR3 is 14 residues.

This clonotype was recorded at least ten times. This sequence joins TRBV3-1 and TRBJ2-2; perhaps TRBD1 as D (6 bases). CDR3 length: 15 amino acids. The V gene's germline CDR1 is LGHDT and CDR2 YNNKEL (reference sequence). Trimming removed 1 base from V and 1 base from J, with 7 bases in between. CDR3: CASSQGTVNTGELFF. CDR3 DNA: TGTGCCAGCAGCCAAGGGACAGTGAACACCGGGGAGCTGTTTTTT. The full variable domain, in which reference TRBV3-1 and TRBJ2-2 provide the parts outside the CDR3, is DTAVSQTPKYLVTQMGNDKSIKCEQNLGHDTMYWYKQDSKKFLKIMFSYNNKELIINETVPNRFSPKSPDKAHLNLHINSLELGDSAVYFCASSQGTVNTGELFFGEGSRLTVL.

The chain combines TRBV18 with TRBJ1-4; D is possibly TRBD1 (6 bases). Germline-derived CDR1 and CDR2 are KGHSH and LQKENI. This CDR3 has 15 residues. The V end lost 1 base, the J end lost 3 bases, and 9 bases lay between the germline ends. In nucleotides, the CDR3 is TGTGCCAGCTCACCACGGGGGGCTGCTAATGAAAAACTGTTTTTT. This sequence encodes CASSPRGAANEKLFF.

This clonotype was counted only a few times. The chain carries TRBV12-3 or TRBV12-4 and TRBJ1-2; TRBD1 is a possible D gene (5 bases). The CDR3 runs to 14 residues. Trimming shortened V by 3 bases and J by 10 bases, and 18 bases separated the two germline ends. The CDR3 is CASSFTRQWRAYTF. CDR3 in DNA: TGTGCCAGCAGTTTTACCCGACAGTGGAGGGCCTACACCTTC.

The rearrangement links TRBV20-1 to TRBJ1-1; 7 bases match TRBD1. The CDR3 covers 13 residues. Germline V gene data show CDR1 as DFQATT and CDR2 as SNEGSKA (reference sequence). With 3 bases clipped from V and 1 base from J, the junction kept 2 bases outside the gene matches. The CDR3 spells CSASRGTNTEAFF. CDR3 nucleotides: TGCAGTGCTAGCAGGGGGACGAACACTGAAGCTTTCTTT.

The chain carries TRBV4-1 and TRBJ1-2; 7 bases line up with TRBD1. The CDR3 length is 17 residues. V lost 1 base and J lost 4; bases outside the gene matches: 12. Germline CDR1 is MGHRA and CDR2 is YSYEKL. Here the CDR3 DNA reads TGCGCCAGCAGCCAAGTGGGGGGACAGCCTAAGAGCTATGGCTACACCTTC. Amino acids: CASSQVGGQPKSYGYTF.

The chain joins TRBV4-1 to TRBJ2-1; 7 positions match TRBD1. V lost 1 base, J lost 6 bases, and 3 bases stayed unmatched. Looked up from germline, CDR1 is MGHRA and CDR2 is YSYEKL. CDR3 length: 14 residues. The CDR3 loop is CASSQGRTGNEQFF. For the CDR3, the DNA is TGCGCCAGCAGCCAAGGTCGGACAGGCAATGAGCAGTTCTTC.

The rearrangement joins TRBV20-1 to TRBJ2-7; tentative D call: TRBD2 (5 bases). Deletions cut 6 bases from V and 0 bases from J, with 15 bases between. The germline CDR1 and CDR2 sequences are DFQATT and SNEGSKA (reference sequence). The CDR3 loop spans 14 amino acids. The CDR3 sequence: CSAQTLATSYEQYF. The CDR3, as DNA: TGCAGTGCACAGACCCTAGCCACCTCCTACGAGCAGTACTTC.

DNA of the CDR3: TGTGCCAGCAGCCCCGGGGGCCTAGTGAGGGGCAATGAGCAGTTCTTC. This gives the protein CASSPGGLVRGNEQFF. The chain employs TRBV6-2 or TRBV6-3 and TRBJ2-1, with D possibly being TRBD1 or TRBD2 (6 bases each). Trimming took off 6 bases at V and 6 bases at J, with 21 bases between the two ends. The CDR3 consists of 16 residues. The germline gives CDR1 MNHEY, CDR2 SVGEGT.

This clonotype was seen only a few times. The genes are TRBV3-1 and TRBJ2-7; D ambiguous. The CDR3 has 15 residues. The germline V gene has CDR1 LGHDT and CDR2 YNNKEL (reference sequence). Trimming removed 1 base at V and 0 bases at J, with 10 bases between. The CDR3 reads CASSQVRTNSYEQYF. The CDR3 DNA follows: TGTGCCAGCAGCCAAGTGAGGACCAACTCCTACGAGCAGTACTTC.

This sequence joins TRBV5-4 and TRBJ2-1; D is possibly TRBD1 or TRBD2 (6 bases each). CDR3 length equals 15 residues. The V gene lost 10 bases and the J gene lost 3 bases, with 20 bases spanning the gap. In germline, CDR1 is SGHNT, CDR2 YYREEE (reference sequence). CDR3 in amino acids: CAARSGDIVYNEQFF. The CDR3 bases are TGTGCCGCGCGATCGGGGGACATAGTCTACAATGAGCAGTTCTTC.

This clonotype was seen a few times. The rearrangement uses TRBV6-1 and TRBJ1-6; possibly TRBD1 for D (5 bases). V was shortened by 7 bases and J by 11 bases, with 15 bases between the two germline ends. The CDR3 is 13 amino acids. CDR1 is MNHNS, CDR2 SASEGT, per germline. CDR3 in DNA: TGTGCCAGCACTCCAAAGGGGCCGCCACCCCTCCACTTT. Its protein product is CASTPKGPPPLHF.

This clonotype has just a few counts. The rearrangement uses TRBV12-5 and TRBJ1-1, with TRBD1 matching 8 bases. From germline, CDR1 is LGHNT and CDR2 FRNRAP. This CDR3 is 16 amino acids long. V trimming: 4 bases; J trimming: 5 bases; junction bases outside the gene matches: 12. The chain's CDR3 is CASGSSETGVRTEAFF. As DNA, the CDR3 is TGTGCTAGTGGTTCAAGCGAGACAGGGGTAAGGACTGAAGCTTTCTTT.

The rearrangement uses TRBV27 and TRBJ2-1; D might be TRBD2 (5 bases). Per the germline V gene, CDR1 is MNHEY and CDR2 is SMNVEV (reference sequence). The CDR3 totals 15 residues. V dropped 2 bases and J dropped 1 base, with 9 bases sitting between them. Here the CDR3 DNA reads TGTGCCAGCAGTTTAACCGGGAAATCCTACAATGAGCAGTTCTTC. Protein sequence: CASSLTGKSYNEQFF.

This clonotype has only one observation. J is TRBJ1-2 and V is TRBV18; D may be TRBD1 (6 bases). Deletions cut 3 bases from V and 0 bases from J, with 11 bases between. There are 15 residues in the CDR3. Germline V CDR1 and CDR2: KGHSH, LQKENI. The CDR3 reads CASSPGHQANYGYTF. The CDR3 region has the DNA TGTGCCAGCTCACCGGGACACCAAGCTAACTATGGCTACACCTTC. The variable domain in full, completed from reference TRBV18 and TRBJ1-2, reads NAGVMQNPRHLVRRRGQEARLRCSPMKGHSHVYWYRQLPEEGLKFMVYLQKENIIDESGMPKERFSAEFPKEGPSILRIQQVVRGDSAAYFCASSPGHQANYGYTFGSGTRLTVV.

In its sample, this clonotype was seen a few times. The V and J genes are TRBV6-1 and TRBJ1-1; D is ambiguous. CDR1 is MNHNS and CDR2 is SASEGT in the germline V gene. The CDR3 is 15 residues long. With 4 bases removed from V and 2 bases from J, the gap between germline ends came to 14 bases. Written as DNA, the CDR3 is TGTGCCAGCAGTGTAGGGAGGTGGGGTAACACTGAAGCTTTCTTT. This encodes CASSVGRWGNTEAFF.